This T cell receptor beta chain was sequenced for a study of shared clonotypes between healthy human individuals. Study-wide findings and caveats: Measured sharing among donors was expected to vary with sequencing depth.

The naive CD8 population came from CD45RO-negative cells selected for CCR7, without terminally differentiated effector memory CD45RA+ cells. This clone was detected only once. Its target is unknown. This table comes from immunoSEQ multiplex PCR, and its TCRdb copy is limited to in-frame clones, with some not included. The sample has roughly 2,000,000 clones; roughly 95% are singletons. This CDR3 comprises 14 residues. Germline assignment: CDR1 MDHEN and CDR2 SYDVKM. The J segment lost 6 bases and the V segment lost 6 bases, leaving 5 bases of the junction unmatched. The chain has TRBV28 and TRBJ2-1; 10 nucleotides line up with TRBD1. Specimen: naive CD8+ T cells from PBMCs. The receptor was derived from a man aged 18 to 30 in good health. Some clones in this sample may be carry-over from other donors' samples. The CDR3 DNA is TGTGCCAGCAGCCCGACAGGGGGCGGCAATGAGCAGTTCTTC. Translating gives CASSPTGGGNEQFF.